Each of the 8 T cell receptor beta chains below was sequenced from the same sample in a study. MiXCR was run by TCRdb on the 5' RACE reads, yielding one entry per CDR3 protein. Of about 32,000 distinct CDR3 sequences in the sample, around 27% were seen once. Treg sorting used a CD4+CD25+CD127-/low gate. The source material was tumor-infiltrating Tregs sorted from the breast tumor. All receptors derive from a female donor with breast cancer.

There are a few counts of this clonotype. With a much larger clone just one base away, this may be a read error. This chain joins TRBV6-5 and TRBJ1-2; 10 bases agree with TRBD1. Germline assignment: CDR1 MNHEY and CDR2 SVGAGI. This CDR3 region has 15 residues. The CDR3 nucleotides are TGTGCCAGCAGAACCGGGACAGGGGCCCACTATGTCTACACCTTC. Translating gives CASRTGTGAHYVYTF.

This clonotype was picked up many times. J is TRBJ1-1 and V is TRBV15; D remains ambiguous. Trimming cost V 5 bases and J 0 bases, with 13 bases left between them. CDR1 is LNHNV, CDR2 YYDKDF, per germline (reference sequence). The CDR3 totals 15 residues. The CDR3 sequence is CATSPRTGMNTEAFF. DNA for the CDR3: TGTGCCACCAGCCCACGGACGGGGATGAACACTGAAGCTTTCTTT.

The gene calls are TRBV12-3 or TRBV12-4 and TRBJ2-7, with D perhaps matching TRBD1 or TRBD2 (5 bases each). With 6 bases removed from V and 3 bases from J, the gap between germline ends came to 12 bases. The CDR3 has 13 residues. As DNA, the CDR3 is TGTGCCAGCAGGGCCGGGACGTTCTACGAGCAGTACTTC. Amino acids: CASRAGTFYEQYF.

This clonotype was detected only a few times. This rearrangement joins TRBV30 to TRBJ1-1, with TRBD1 matching 8 bases. Germline V gives CDR1 GTSNPN, CDR2 SVGIG (reference sequence). V lost 7 bases to trimming and J lost 0 bases; unmatched junction nucleotides: 4. The CDR3 loop spans 13 amino acids. The CDR3 loop reads CAFDRGMNTEAFF. CDR3 bases: TGTGCCTTTGACAGGGGTATGAACACTGAAGCTTTCTTT.

This sequence joins TRBV20-1 and TRBJ1-1, with D perhaps TRBD1 (5 bases). CDR3 length: 15 residues. The germline V gene has CDR1 DFQATT and CDR2 SNEGSKA (reference sequence). The ends were cut back, 3 bases at V and 11 bases at J, with 25 bases in the middle. The CDR3 DNA is TGCAGTGCTAGTGGGGCAAGGGGCCCCGACGGATGGGCTTTCTTT. It encodes CSASGARGPDGWAFF.

This chain uses TRBV19 with TRBJ1-5; unclear D gene. The germline V gene has CDR1 LNHDA and CDR2 SQIVND (reference sequence). The CDR3 runs 15 residues. V lost 3 bases, J lost 4 bases, and 13 bases lay in between. The CDR3 loop is CASSMGGKRNQPQHF. The CDR3 DNA sequence: TGTGCCAGTAGTATGGGAGGGAAGCGGAATCAGCCCCAGCATTTT.

In regard to this clonotype: Possible read error: a much larger clone is one base away. CDR3 nucleotide sequence: TGTGCCAGCCGCGGGCCCAAAACCCGCCTCATGTGGGAAGCTTTCTTT. Residues: CASRGPKTRLMWEAFF. This rearrangement joins TRBV6-1 to TRBJ1-1; D is undetermined. V was cut by 8 bases and J by 8 bases, with 27 bases left in between. The V gene's germline CDR1 is MNHNS and CDR2 SASEGT. The CDR3 extends over 16 amino acids.

This clonotype has a count of ten or more. The chain joins TRBV7-8 to TRBJ1-2; 10 positions match TRBD1. The V segment lost 3 bases and the J segment 7 bases; nucleotides outside the gene matches: 8. Germline values: CDR1 SGHVS, CDR2 FQNEAQ. The CDR3 runs to 15 residues. The CDR3 region is CASSFGDRGIGGYTF. For the CDR3, the DNA is TGTGCCAGCAGCTTTGGGGACAGGGGAATAGGTGGCTACACCTTC.